The TCR beta chain under discussion was sequenced for a study of technical replicates of blood from a handful of donors. The data were produced by immunoSEQ multiplex PCR, yet TCRdb's version contains in-frame clones alone and is incomplete. The table shows 80,000 to 95,000 clones, with under 95% occurring only once. This CDR3 comprises 15 residues. The V gene end was trimmed by 2 bases and the J gene end by 4 bases; junction bases not matched to a gene: 6. The germline V gene encodes CDR1 SGHNT and CDR2 YYREEE (reference sequence). The chain joins TRBV5-4 to TRBJ2-7; 10 nucleotides line up with TRBD2. The clonotype originates from a human donor in good health. Sequencing was done on a sample of T cells isolated from PBMCs. DNA for the CDR3: TGTGCCAGCAGCTTCTCTAGCGGGAGCCCTTACGAGCAGTACTTC. This sequence encodes CASSFSSGSPYEQYF.